This note documents a single TCR beta chain sequence. This record belongs to a study of PD-1 blockade in mismatch repair-deficient tumors. On the study more broadly: Patients had around twelve mismatch repair-deficient cancer types, all previously treated and progressing.

The repertoire was sequenced with immunoSEQ multiplex PCR; TCRdb's copy has only in-frame clones and lacks some. The top ten hold less than 3.5% of the sample, which has under 50,000 clones, approximately 80% seen once. CDR1 and CDR2 from the germline V gene are SGHVS and FNYEAQ. The V and J ends lost 5 bases and 1 base respectively, with 14 bases between them. The CDR3 is 16 amino acids. Mismatch repair deficiency was confirmed in all patients, by PCR or immunohistochemistry. The chain couples TRBV7-6 to TRBJ2-2; no clear D. The TCR sequence derives from an adult with mismatch repair-deficient cancer. This specimen consisted of PBMCs, obtained before pembrolizumab treatment. For the CDR3, the DNA is TGTGCCAGCAGCCACGAGGACGGGCGGAACACCGGGGAGCTGTTTTTT. Translated, it gives CASSHEDGRNTGELFF.